The clone carrying this T cell receptor (beta chain) was observed a handful of times. The antigen is unknown. V shed 3 bases and J shed 4 bases, with 12 bases lying between them. CDR1 is LNHDA, CDR2 SQIVND, per germline (reference sequence). The CDR3 is 15 residues long. These data originate in a study of T-cell memory formation after mild COVID-19. Study-wide results and caveats: Certain responding clones were present in pre-infection memory, suggesting participation of cross-reactive memory. Unconfirmed was the SARS-CoV-2 specificity of second-wave clones that peaked on day 37. Clones that shrank (day 15 to 85) were balanced CD4/CD8, whereas later expanders leaned CD4+.

UMIs and sample barcodes were carried by the TCR alpha and TCR beta cDNA libraries that 5'RACE produced using constant-segment primers. MiXCR, run by TCRdb on the 5' RACE reads, gives a single entry per CDR3 protein. The repertoire includes about 39,000 distinct CDR3 sequences, approximately 6.5% of them detected once, and roughly 0.85% sits in the top ten. V is TRBV19 and J is TRBJ2-2; possible D gene TRBD2, 6 bases. The clonotype originates from an adult who had mild COVID-19 (a few samples of this study predate the infection). Cell type and time point are not known. Input material: PBMCs or a T cell subset sorted from them (not recorded which). The CDR3 sequence is CASSIPGLSTGELFF. The CDR3 DNA reads as TGTGCCAGTAGTATCCCGGGACTGAGCACCGGGGAGCTGTTTTTT. Full variable domain (outside the CDR3, taken from reference TRBV19 and TRBJ2-2): DGGITQSPKYLFRKEGQNVTLSCEQNLNHDAMYWYRQDPGQGLRLIYYSQIVNDFQKGDIAEGYSVSREKKESFPLTVTSAQKNPTAFYLCASSIPGLSTGELFFGEGSRLTVL.